This T cell receptor (beta chain) comes out of a study of cytomegalovirus exposure and HLA in healthy donors. For the study at large: An early data release held approximately 80 million unique TCRs from HLA-typed donors. General study findings and limits: Certain sequence variants were highly shared and formed a cluster, and this cluster was likely a sequencing artifact.

CDR1 is SGHAT and CDR2 is FQNNGV in the germline V gene. The length of the CDR3 is 16 residues. The V end was cut by 0 bases, the J end by 2 bases, with 12 bases between. With respect to this clone: Its antigen remains unknown.

The PCR was carried out with 60 Vbeta primers and 13 Jbeta primers. Method: immunoSEQ multiplex PCR; TCRdb's copy keeps in-frame clones and lacks some. Of more than 110,000 clones listed, roughly 70% were seen once; the top ten hold around 7%. The V and J genes are TRBV11-2 and TRBJ2-3; D may be TRBD2 (5 bases). Material for sequencing was PBMCs. This receptor was identified in a man aged 25 to 40 in good health and CMV-seronegative. CDR3 nucleotide sequence: TGTGCCAGCAGCTTAGATTTTGGGAGCTTCACAGATACGCAGTATTTT. Amino acid sequence: CASSLDFGSFTDTQYF.